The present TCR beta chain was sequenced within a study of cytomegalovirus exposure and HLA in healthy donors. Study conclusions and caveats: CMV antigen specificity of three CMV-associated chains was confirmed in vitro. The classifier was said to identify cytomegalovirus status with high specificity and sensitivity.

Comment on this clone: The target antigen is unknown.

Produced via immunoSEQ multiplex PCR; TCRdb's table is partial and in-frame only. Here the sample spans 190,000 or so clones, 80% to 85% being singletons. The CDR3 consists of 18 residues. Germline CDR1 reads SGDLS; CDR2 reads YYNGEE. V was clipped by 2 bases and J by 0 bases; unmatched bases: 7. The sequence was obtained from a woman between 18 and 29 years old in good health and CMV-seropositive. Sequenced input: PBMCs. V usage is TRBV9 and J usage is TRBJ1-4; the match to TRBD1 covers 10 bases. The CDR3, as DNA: TGTGCCAGCAGCGTTCGGACAGGGGGAATTGCAACTAATGAAAAACTGTTTTTT. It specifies CASSVRTGGIATNEKLFF.